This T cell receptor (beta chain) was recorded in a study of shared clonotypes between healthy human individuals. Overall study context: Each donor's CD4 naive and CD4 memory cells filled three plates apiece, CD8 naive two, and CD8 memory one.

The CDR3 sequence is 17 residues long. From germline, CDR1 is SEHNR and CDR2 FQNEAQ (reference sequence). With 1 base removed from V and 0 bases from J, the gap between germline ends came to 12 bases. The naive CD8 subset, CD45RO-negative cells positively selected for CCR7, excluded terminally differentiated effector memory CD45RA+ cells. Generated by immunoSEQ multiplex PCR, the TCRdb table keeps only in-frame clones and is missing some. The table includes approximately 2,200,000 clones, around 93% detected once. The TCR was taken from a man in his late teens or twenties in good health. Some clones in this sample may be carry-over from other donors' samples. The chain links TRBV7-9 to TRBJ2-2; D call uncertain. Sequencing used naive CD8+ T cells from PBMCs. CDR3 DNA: TGTGCCAGCAGCTTAGATTTTGCGGCCGCGAACACCGGGGAGCTGTTTTTT. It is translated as CASSLDFAAANTGELFF.